This is a list of T cell receptor beta chains from one sample in a study of graft-versus-host responses after intestinal transplantation. Assay: immunoSEQ multiplex PCR; the TCRdb copy retains only in-frame clones and omits some. The table lists under 90,000 clones, around 92% of them singletons. The sample in question was PBMCs, obtained 98 days after intestinal transplantation. All receptors come from a human patient who received an intestinal transplant, so some T cells may come from the graft donor. CDR3s include the opening cysteine and the closing phenylalanine or tryptophan. Fields, in order: D gene, V gene, clone size, J gene, CDR3 protein, CDR3 DNA. The D gene is left open where the match is weak. Not every row has a clone size; where given, it reads once, few, many or a size class.

>-|TRBV19|-|TRBJ2-7
CASTDPNSYEQYF
TGTGCCAGTACAGACCCCAACTCCTACGAGCAGTACTTC
>-|TRBV28|-|TRBJ1-5
CASSLLRGLLGNQPQHF
TGTGCCAGCAGTTTATTACGGGGGCTGCTGGGCAATCAGCCCCAGCATTTT
>-|TRBV5-1|-|TRBJ2-1
CASSLAGWSVYNEQFF
TGCGCCAGCAGCTTGGCGGGGTGGAGTGTCTACAATGAGCAGTTCTTC
>TRBD2|TRBV10-2|-|TRBJ2-7
CASSESRTSGYEQYF
TGCGCCAGCAGTGAGTCGAGGACTAGCGGGTACGAGCAGTACTTC
>-|TRBV7-6|-|TRBJ2-2
CASSFGPGAADGELFF
TGTGCCAGCAGCTTCGGCCCCGGGGCAGCGGACGGGGAGCTGTTTTTT
>TRBD2|TRBV5-1|-|TRBJ2-5
CASSSLGLAGGETQYF
TGCGCCAGCAGCTCCCTTGGACTAGCGGGGGGAGAGACCCAGTACTTC
>-|TRBV23-1|-|TRBJ2-5
CASSQAGFITRGETQYF
TGCGCCAGCAGTCAAGCCGGATTTATCACCCGGGGAGAGACCCAGTACTTC
>-|TRBV21-1|-|TRBJ2-3
CASSNTHVCPGLTPEDTQYF
TGTGCCAGCAGCAATACCCACGTTTGCCCGGGACTCACCCCAGAGGATACGCAGTATTTT
>-|TRBV5-5|-|TRBJ1-2
CASSLGPNPSYGYTF
TGTGCCAGCAGCTTGGGGCCGAATCCCTCCTATGGCTACACCTTC
>-|TRBV5-1|-|TRBJ2-7
CASSLGQGSLYEQYF
TGCGCCAGCAGCTTGGGGCAGGGGAGCCTCTACGAGCAGTACTTC
>-|TRBV6-5|-|TRBJ2-1
CASSVTAYNEQFF
TGTGCCAGCAGTGTGACAGCCTACAATGAGCAGTTCTTC
>-|TRBV6-6|-|TRBJ1-2
CASSSDRFYGYTF
TGTGCCAGCAGTTCCGACAGGTTCTATGGCTACACCTTC
>-|TRBV9|-|TRBJ1-6
CASSVGGSPLHF
TGTGCCAGCAGCGTAGGGGGTTCACCCCTCCACTTT
>-|TRBV7-9|-|TRBJ2-3
CASSLGGPDTQYF
TGTGCCAGCAGCTTAGGGGGCCCAGATACGCAGTATTTT
>-|TRBV7-8|-|TRBJ2-1
CASSLARLYHSYNEQFF
TGTGCCAGCAGCTTAGCCCGACTGTACCACTCCTACAATGAGCAGTTCTTC
>TRBD2|TRBV2|-|TRBJ2-2
CASSAMSSGAQGGELFF
TGTGCCAGCAGTGCAATGTCTAGCGGGGCCCAGGGTGGGGAGCTGTTTTTT
>-|TRBV7-6|-|TRBJ2-2
CASSLIVGANTGELFF
TGTGCCAGCAGCTTAATAGTCGGGGCGAACACCGGGGAGCTGTTTTTT
>-|TRBV27|-|TRBJ1-4
CASSLSPTATNEKLFF
TGTGCCAGCAGTTTATCCCCGACAGCAACTAATGAAAAACTGTTTTTT
>TRBD2|TRBV6-1|-|TRBJ2-1
CASSEGGSSYNEQFF
TGTGCCAGCAGCGAAGGCGGGAGTTCCTACAATGAGCAGTTCTTC
>-|TRBV10-3|-|TRBJ1-3
CATFDVGTGSGNTIYF
TGTGCCACCTTCGATGTAGGGACGGGCTCTGGAAACACCATATATTTT
>TRBD1|TRBV6-1|once|TRBJ1-5
CASVAGQVSNQPQHF
TGTGCCAGCGTCGCCGGACAGGTTAGCAATCAGCCCCAGCATTTT
>-|TRBV2|-|TRBJ2-5
CASRPQGGEQETQYF
TGTGCCAGCAGACCCCAGGGGGGGGAACAAGAGACCCAGTACTTC